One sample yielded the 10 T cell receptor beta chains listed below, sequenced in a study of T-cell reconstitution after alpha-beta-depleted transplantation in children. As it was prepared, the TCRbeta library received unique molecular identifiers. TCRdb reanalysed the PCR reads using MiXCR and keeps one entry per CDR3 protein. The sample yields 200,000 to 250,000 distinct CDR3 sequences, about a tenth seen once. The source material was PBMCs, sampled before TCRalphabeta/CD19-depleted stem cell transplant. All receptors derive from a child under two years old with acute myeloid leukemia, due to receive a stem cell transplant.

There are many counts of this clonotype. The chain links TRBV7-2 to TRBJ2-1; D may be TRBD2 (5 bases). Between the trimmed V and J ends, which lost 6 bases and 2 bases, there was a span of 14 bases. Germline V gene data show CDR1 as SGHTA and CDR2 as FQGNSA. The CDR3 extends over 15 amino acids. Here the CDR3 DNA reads TGTGCCAGCAGTCCTCAGGTCGGGGCCTACAATGAGCAGTTCTTC. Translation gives CASSPQVGAYNEQFF.

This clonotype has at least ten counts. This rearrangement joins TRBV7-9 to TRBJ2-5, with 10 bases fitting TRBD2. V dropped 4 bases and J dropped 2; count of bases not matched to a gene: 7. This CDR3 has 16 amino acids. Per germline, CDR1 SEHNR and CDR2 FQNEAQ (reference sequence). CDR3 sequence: CASSSSSGGTQETQYF. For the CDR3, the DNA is TGTGCCAGCAGCTCGTCTAGCGGGGGTACTCAAGAGACCCAGTACTTC.

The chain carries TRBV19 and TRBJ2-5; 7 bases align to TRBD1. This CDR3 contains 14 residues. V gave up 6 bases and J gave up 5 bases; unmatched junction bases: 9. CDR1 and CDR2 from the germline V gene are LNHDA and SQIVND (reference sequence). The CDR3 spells CASSPRGPGETQYF. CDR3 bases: TGTGCCAGTAGCCCTAGGGGGCCCGGGGAGACCCAGTACTTC.

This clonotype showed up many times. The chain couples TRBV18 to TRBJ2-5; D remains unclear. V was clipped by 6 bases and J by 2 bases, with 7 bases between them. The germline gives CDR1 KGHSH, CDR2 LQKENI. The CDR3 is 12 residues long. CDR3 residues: CASSSVQETQYF. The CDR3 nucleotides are TGTGCCAGCTCGTCGGTACAAGAGACCCAGTACTTC.

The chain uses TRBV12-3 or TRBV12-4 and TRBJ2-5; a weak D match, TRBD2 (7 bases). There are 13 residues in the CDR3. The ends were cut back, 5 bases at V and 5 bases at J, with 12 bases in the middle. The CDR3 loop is CASSMRGRETQYF. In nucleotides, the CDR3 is TGTGCCAGCAGTATGCGGGGGCGGGAGACCCAGTACTTC.

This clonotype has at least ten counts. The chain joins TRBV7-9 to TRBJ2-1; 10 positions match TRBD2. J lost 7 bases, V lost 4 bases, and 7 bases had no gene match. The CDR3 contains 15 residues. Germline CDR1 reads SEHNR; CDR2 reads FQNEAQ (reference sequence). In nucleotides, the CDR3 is TGTGCCAGCAGCTCGACTAGCGGGTCAAGTAATGAGCAGTTCTTC. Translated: CASSSTSGSSNEQFF.

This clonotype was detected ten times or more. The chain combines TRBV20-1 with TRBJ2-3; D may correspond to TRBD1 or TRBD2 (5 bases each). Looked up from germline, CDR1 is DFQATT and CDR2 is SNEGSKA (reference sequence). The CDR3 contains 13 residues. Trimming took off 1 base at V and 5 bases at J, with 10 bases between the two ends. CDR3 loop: CSARVGVGDTQYF. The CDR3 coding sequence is TGCAGTGCTAGAGTGGGGGTAGGAGATACGCAGTATTTT.

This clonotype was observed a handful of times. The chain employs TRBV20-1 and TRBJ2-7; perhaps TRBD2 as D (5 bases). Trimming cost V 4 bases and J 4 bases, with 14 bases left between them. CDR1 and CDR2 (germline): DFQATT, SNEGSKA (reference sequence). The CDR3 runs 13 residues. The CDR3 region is CSAKVGVEYEQYF. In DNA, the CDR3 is TGCAGTGCTAAGGTGGGAGTGGAGTACGAGCAGTACTTC.

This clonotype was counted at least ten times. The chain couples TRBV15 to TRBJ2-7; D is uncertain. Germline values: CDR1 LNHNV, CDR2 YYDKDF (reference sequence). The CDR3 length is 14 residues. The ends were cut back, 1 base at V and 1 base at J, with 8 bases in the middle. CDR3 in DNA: TGTGCCACCAGCAGAGGCGAAGGATCCTACGAGCAGTACTTC. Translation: CATSRGEGSYEQYF.

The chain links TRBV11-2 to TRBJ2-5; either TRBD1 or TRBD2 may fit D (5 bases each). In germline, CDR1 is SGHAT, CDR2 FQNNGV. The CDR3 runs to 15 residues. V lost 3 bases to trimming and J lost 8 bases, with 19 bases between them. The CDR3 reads CASSLDRGSSYTQYF. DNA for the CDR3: TGTGCCAGCAGCTTGGATCGGGGCAGCTCATATACCCAGTACTTC. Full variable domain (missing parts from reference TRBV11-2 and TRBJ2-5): EAGVAQSPRYKIIEKRQSVAFWCNPISGHATLYWYQQILGQGPKLLIQFQNNGVVDDSQLPKDRFSAERLKGVDSTLKIQPAKLEDSAVYLCASSLDRGSSYTQYFGPGTRLLVL.